The clone carrying this T cell receptor beta chain was observed a single time. Its matching antigen is unknown. The record originates from a study of shared clonotypes between healthy human individuals. Study observations and caveats: Relative to clonotypes present in all four donors, those not shared had lower generation probabilities.

CD45RO-negative, CCR7-positively selected cells formed the naive CD8 fraction, excluding terminally differentiated effector memory CD45RA+ cells. The donors were adults (healthy and HIV-negative) with no recent acute infections or vaccinations. V was trimmed by 7 bases and J by 3 bases, leaving 13 bases between them. The CDR3 spans 13 residues. Germline V gene sequence: CDR1 SNHLY, CDR2 FYNNEI. The assay was immunoSEQ multiplex PCR, and TCRdb's table has in-frame clones only and misses some. The sample lists about 2 million clones, about 95% seen once, with about 1.1% in the top ten. The TCR comes from a man aged 18 to 29 in good health. What was sequenced was naive CD8+ T cells sorted from blood. The chain is built from TRBV2 and TRBJ2-7; D is uncertain. CDR3 protein: CASTPGMDYEQYF. The CDR3 DNA reads as TGTGCCAGCACTCCAGGAATGGACTACGAGCAGTACTTC.